The entry below describes one TCR beta chain. Clones were read by immunoSEQ multiplex PCR, and TCRdb kept only the in-frame ones, dropping some. The data show 200,000 or so clones, about 80% seen once. V lost 8 bases, J lost 0 bases, and 14 bases lay in between. Per germline, CDR1 MDHEN and CDR2 SYDVKM. This CDR3 comprises 14 residues. The data are from a study of blood T cell repertoires in COVID-19. Study members were between about 18 and 95 years old and lived in roughly 24 US regions. The TCR was taken from a man in his forties who had recovered from COVID-19. Sequencing used PBMCs or T cells enriched from blood (not recorded which). The genes are TRBV28 and TRBJ2-7; D is uncertain. The DNA of the CDR3 is TGTGCCAGCGCAACATCACCCCGCTCCTACGAGCAGTACTTC. This translates into CASATSPRSYEQYF.